Listed below are T cell receptor beta chains from one sample, sequenced in a study of cytomegalovirus exposure and HLA in healthy donors. Sequencing used immunoSEQ multiplex PCR; TCRdb keeps in-frame clones, though not all of them. Of around 31,000 clones in the sample, more than 75% were seen once. Source material: PBMCs. The source is a boy aged 5-17 years in good health and CMV-seronegative. CDR3s include the opening cysteine and the closing phenylalanine or tryptophan. The D gene is left open where the match is weak. Not all rows give a size; the values are once, few, many and, for expanded clones, a class.

J gene	D gene	V gene	clone size	CDR3 protein	CDR3 DNA
TRBJ1-5	TRBD1	TRBV7-8	.	CASSSSYRQGGNQPQHF	TGTGCCAGCAGCTCAAGCTATAGACAGGGGGGAAATCAGCCCCAGCATTTT
TRBJ1-6	TRBD1	TRBV4-2	.	CASSQITGDNSPLHF	TGTGCCAGCAGCCAAATTACAGGGGATAATTCACCCCTCCACTTT
TRBJ2-5	.	TRBV5-6	once	CASSLAGAPGGETQYF	TGTGCCAGCAGCTTAGCCGGAGCGCCAGGGGGGGAGACCCAGTACTTC
TRBJ2-3	TRBD1	TRBV7-9	.	CASSLQTGGAFSSTDTRYF	TGTGCCAGCAGCTTGCAGACAGGGGGCGCTTTTAGTAGCACAGATACGCGGTATTTT
TRBJ2-3	.	TRBV29-1	.	CSVVRYRTDTQYF	TGCAGCGTTGTCCGGTATCGCACAGATACGCAGTATTTT
TRBJ2-7	TRBD1	TRBV19	.	CASRLGQGKNEQYF	TGTGCCAGTAGGTTGGGACAGGGGAAGAACGAGCAGTACTTC
TRBJ1-5	TRBD1	TRBV6-6	.	CASTRQGPRVPQHF	TGTGCCAGCACCAGACAGGGGCCCAGGGTGCCCCAGCATTTT
TRBJ2-7	TRBD1	TRBV9	.	CASSDRGNPYEQYF	TGTGCCAGCAGCGACAGGGGAAACCCCTACGAGCAGTACTTC
TRBJ1-1	TRBD1	TRBV19	.	CASSIWDRLNTEAFF	TGTGCCAGTAGTATCTGGGACAGACTGAACACTGAAGCTTTCTTT
TRBJ1-2	TRBD1	TRBV14	.	CASSQYRDRGNYGYTF	TGTGCCAGCAGCCAGTACCGGGACAGGGGTAACTATGGCTACACCTTC
TRBJ2-3	.	TRBV5-1	.	CASSSGSQGDTQYF	TGCGCCAGCAGCTCGGGGTCCCAGGGGGATACGCAGTATTTT
TRBJ2-7	.	TRBV20-1	.	CCGAYSYEQYF	TGCTGCGGGGCCTACTCCTACGAGCAGTACTTC
TRBJ1-5	.	TRBV19	.	CARRPHGKGNQPQHF	TGTGCCAGACGTCCCCACGGGAAGGGCAATCAGCCCCAGCATTTT
TRBJ2-5	.	TRBV27	.	CASSLFGETQYF	TGTGCCAGCAGTTTATTCGGGGAGACCCAGTACTTC
TRBJ2-5	.	TRBV5-1	.	CASSLLGRQETQYF	TGCGCCAGCAGCTTGCTGGGCCGACAAGAGACCCAGTACTTC
TRBJ1-4	TRBD1	TRBV5-1	.	CASSRVPGQGYEKLFF	TGCGCCAGCAGCAGGGTTCCGGGACAGGGGTATGAAAAACTGTTTTTT
TRBJ1-4	TRBD1	TRBV4-2	once	CASSQDRQGNEKLFF	TGTGCCAGCAGCCAAGATCGACAGGGGAATGAAAAACTGTTTTTT
TRBJ1-2	.	TRBV4-3	once	CASSQDLQGAFGYTF	TGCGCCAGCAGCCAAGATCTACAGGGAGCATTTGGCTACACCTTC
TRBJ1-3	TRBD1	TRBV9	.	CASSVAGTGYVNTIYF	TGTGCCAGCAGCGTAGCTGGGACAGGGTACGTGAACACCATATATTTT
TRBJ2-2	.	TRBV4-3	.	CASSQGGANTGELFF	TGCGCCAGCAGCCAAGGCGGGGCGAACACCGGGGAGCTGTTTTTT
TRBJ2-3	.	TRBV19	once	CASSPDSGTQYF	TGTGCCAGTAGTCCGGATTCGGGTACGCAGTATTTT
TRBJ2-2	.	TRBV28	.	CASSLPSPGELFF	TGTGCCAGCAGTTTACCGAGTCCCGGGGAGCTGTTTTTT
TRBJ2-5	.	TRBV9	.	CASSVFEGNRETQYF	TGTGCCAGCAGCGTTTTCGAGGGAAATAGAGAGACCCAGTACTTC
TRBJ2-1	TRBD2	TRBV7-7	once	CASSSGGTEQFF	TGTGCCAGCAGCTCGGGGGGGACTGAGCAGTTCTTC
TRBJ2-1	.	TRBV4-1	.	CASSQDPSYNEQFF	TGCGCCAGCAGCCAAGATCCATCCTACAATGAGCAGTTCTTC
TRBJ1-1	TRBD1	TRBV4-1	.	CASSPRDRATEAFF	TGCGCCAGCAGCCCGAGGGACAGAGCCACTGAAGCTTTCTTT
TRBJ1-1	.	TRBV6-5	.	CASFRRTGGTEAFF	TGTGCCAGCTTCCGGCGGACGGGGGGCACTGAAGCTTTCTTT
TRBJ2-3	.	TRBV18	.	CASSPYDRDTQYF	TGTGCCAGCTCACCGTACGACAGGGATACGCAGTATTTT
TRBJ1-6	.	TRBV7-2	.	CASSLGGDSPLHF	TGTGCCAGCAGCCTGGGCGGGGATTCACCCCTCCACTTT
TRBJ1-5	TRBD1	TRBV28	.	CASSAGHRGGQPQHF	TGTGCCAGCAGTGCGGGCCACAGGGGTGGTCAGCCCCAGCATTTT
TRBJ1-1	.	TRBV23-1	.	CASSQRTEAFF	TGCGCCAGCAGTCAGCGGACTGAAGCTTTCTTT
TRBJ1-4	.	TRBV10-3	.	CAIKPATSEKLFF	TGTGCCATCAAGCCAGCAACTAGTGAAAAACTGTTTTTT
TRBJ2-3	TRBD2	TRBV5-1	.	CASSPAGAVTDTQYF	TGCGCCAGCAGCCCAGCGGGGGCCGTCACAGATACGCAGTATTTT
TRBJ2-2	.	TRBV19	.	CASSIGAATNTGELFF	TGTGCCAGTAGTATAGGCGCGGCAACGAACACCGGGGAGCTGTTTTTT
TRBJ2-3	TRBD1	TRBV29-1	.	CSVLRTGRTDTQYF	TGCAGCGTACTGAGGACAGGGCGCACAGATACGCAGTATTTT
TRBJ2-7	.	TRBV5-1	.	CASSPGDRSYEQYF	TGCGCCAGCAGCCCGGGGGACAGAAGTTACGAGCAGTACTTC
TRBJ1-3	.	TRBV6-1	.	CASSEGGGGGNTIYF	TGTGCCAGCAGTGAAGGCGGCGGGGGCGGAAACACCATATATTTT
TRBJ2-1	TRBD2	TRBV7-6	.	CASVLLAAYNEQFF	TGTGCCAGCGTCCTACTAGCGGCCTACAATGAGCAGTTCTTC
TRBJ1-5	.	TRBV10-1	.	CARNKSPGVWYQPQHF	TGCGCCAGAAATAAATCCCCAGGGGTTTGGTATCAGCCCCAGCATTTT
TRBJ1-5	.	TRBV27	.	CASSFRGGSNQPQHF	TGTGCCAGCAGTTTTCGGGGAGGCAGCAATCAGCCCCAGCATTTT
TRBJ1-5	TRBD1	TRBV10-2	.	CASRARGNSNQPQHF	TGCGCCAGCAGAGCCAGGGGGAATAGCAATCAGCCCCAGCATTTT
TRBJ1-5	.	TRBV2	.	CASTGRSNQPQHF	TGTGCCAGCACCGGGAGGAGCAATCAGCCCCAGCATTTT
TRBJ1-2	.	TRBV19	.	CASSIDYNYGYTF	TGTGCCAGTAGTATAGACTATAACTATGGCTACACCTTC
TRBJ2-7	TRBD1	TRBV7-2	.	CASSGRTGDLFSYEQYF	TGTGCCAGCAGCGGTCGGACAGGGGACCTTTTCTCCTACGAGCAGTACTTC
TRBJ1-5	TRBD1	TRBV6-5	.	CATQDREGQPQHF	TGTGCCACCCAGGACAGGGAGGGTCAGCCCCAGCATTTT
TRBJ1-5	.	TRBV19	.	CASSIDREISNQPQHF	TGTGCCAGTAGTATCGATAGGGAGATCAGCAATCAGCCCCAGCATTTT
TRBJ1-5	.	TRBV27	.	CASRDSRAQGSQPQHF	TGTGCCAGCAGGGATTCTAGGGCCCAGGGTAGTCAGCCCCAGCATTTT
TRBJ1-2	TRBD1	TRBV5-6	.	CASSRGTDRGYYGYTF	TGTGCCAGCAGCAGGGGGACTGACAGGGGCTACTATGGCTACACCTTC
TRBJ2-5	TRBD2	TRBV29-1	.	CSVATSRATQYF	TGCAGCGTCGCGACTAGCCGCGCGACCCAGTACTTC
TRBJ2-2	.	TRBV7-3	.	CASSLMGGQAGELFF	TGTGCCAGCAGCTTAATGGGGGGGCAGGCCGGGGAGCTGTTTTTT
TRBJ2-5	TRBD1	TRBV29-1	.	CSALLTGGFETQYF	TGCAGCGCTCTCTTGACAGGGGGTTTCGAGACCCAGTACTTC
TRBJ2-5	TRBD1	TRBV5-1	.	CASSLVGTGQETQYF	TGCGCCAGCAGCTTGGTGGGGACAGGTCAAGAGACCCAGTACTTC
TRBJ1-2	TRBD1	TRBV14	.	CASSPPWDRGRRDYGYTF	TGTGCCAGCAGCCCACCGTGGGACAGGGGGCGTCGAGACTATGGCTACACCTTC
TRBJ2-1	TRBD2	TRBV6-4	.	CASSDKVAGGGNEQFF	TGTGCCAGCAGTGACAAAGTAGCGGGGGGGGGAAATGAGCAGTTCTTC
TRBJ1-6	.	TRBV6-6	.	CASSHGVGISPLHF	TGTGCCAGCAGCCACGGGGTGGGGATCTCACCCCTCCACTTT
TRBJ2-1	TRBD2	TRBV5-1	.	CASSQVAGGSYNEQFF	TGCGCCAGCAGTCAGGTAGCGGGGGGGTCCTACAATGAGCAGTTCTTC
TRBJ2-2	.	TRBV7-6	.	CASSFISGDLSTGELFF	TGTGCCAGCAGCTTTATTAGCGGAGATTTATCGACCGGGGAGCTGTTTTTT
TRBJ2-5	TRBD1	TRBV2	.	CASPSTATGVETQYF	TGTGCCAGCCCGAGCACCGCGACAGGGGTCGAGACCCAGTACTTC
TRBJ2-1	TRBD2	TRBV6-5	.	CASSSSGASSYNEQFF	TGTGCCAGCAGTTCTAGCGGGGCGAGCTCCTACAATGAGCAGTTCTTC